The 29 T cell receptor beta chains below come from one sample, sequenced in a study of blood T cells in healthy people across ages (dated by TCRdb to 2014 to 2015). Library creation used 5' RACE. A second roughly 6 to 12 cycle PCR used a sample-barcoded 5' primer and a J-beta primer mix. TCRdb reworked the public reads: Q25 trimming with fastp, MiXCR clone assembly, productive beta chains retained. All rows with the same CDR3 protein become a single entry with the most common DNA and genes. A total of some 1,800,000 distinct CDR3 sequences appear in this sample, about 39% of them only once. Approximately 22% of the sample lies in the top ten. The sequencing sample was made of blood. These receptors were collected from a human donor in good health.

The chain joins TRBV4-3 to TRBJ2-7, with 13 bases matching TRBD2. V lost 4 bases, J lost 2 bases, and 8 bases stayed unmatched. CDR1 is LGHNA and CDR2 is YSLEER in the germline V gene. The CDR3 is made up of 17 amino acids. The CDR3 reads CASSRGWTSGGAYEQYF. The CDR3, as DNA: TGCGCCAGCAGCCGAGGATGGACTAGCGGGGGAGCCTACGAGCAGTACTTC.

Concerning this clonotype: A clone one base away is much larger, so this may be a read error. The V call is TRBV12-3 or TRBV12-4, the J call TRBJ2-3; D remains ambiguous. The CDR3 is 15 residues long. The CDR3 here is CTSSLENRGTDTQYF. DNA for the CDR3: TGTACCAGCAGTTTAGAAAATAGGGGCACAGATACGCAGTATTTT.

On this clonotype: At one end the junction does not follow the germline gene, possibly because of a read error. The CDR3 DNA follows: TGCGCCAGCAGCCAGGCGGGGAGCCTATCCCCCTACAATGGGCAGTTCTTC. This encodes CASSQAGSLSPYNGQFF. The chain employs TRBV4-3 and TRBJ2-1, with D possibly matching TRBD2 (6 bases). Germline V gene lookup returns CDR1 LGHNA and CDR2 YSLEER. This CDR3 has 17 residues.

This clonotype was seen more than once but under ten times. The CDR3 DNA is TGTGCCAGCAGCCATGGGACAGACCGCTACGAGCAGTACTTC. This codes for CASSHGTDRYEQYF. The chain recombines TRBV7-2 with TRBJ2-7; 7 bases line up with TRBD1. Per germline, CDR1 SGHTA and CDR2 FQGNSA. V lost 5 bases to trimming and J lost 3 bases; unmatched junction nucleotides: 7. CDR3 length equals 14 residues.

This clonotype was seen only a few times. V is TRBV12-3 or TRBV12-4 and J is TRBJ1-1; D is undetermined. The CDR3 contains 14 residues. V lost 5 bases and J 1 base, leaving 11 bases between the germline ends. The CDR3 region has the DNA TGTGCCAGCAGTGCGGACGGAGGGAACACTGAAGCTTTCTTT. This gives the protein CASSADGGNTEAFF.

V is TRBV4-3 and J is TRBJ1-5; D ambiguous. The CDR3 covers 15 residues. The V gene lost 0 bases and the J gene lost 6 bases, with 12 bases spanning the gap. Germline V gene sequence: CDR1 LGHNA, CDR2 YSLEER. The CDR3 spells CASSQDWGGSQPQHF. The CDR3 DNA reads TGCGCCAGCAGCCAAGATTGGGGAGGTTCTCAGCCCCAGCATTTT.

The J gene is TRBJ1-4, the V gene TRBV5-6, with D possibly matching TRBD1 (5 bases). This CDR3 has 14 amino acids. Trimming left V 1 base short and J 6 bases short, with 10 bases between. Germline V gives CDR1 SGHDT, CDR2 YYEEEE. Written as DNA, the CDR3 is TGTGCCAGCAGCTTGACGGGGACGGATGAAAAACTGTTTTTT. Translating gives CASSLTGTDEKLFF.

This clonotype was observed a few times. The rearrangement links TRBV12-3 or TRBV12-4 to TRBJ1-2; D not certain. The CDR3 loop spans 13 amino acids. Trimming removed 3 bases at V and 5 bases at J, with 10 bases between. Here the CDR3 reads CASSFSPRYGYTF. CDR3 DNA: TGTGCCAGCAGTTTTAGCCCGAGATATGGCTACACCTTC.

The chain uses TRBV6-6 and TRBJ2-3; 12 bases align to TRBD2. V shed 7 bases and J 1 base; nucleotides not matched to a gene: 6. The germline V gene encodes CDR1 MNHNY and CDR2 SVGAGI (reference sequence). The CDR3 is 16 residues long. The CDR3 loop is CASNLRTSGGTDTQYF. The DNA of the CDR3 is TGTGCCAGCAACCTACGGACTAGCGGGGGCACAGATACGCAGTATTTT.

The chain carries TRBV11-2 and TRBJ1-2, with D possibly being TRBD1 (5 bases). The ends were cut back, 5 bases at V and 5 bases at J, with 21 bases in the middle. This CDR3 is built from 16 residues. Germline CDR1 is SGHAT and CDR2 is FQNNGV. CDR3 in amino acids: CASSPQAGKVEYGYTF. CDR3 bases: TGTGCCAGCAGCCCGCAGGCAGGGAAAGTAGAATATGGCTACACCTTC.

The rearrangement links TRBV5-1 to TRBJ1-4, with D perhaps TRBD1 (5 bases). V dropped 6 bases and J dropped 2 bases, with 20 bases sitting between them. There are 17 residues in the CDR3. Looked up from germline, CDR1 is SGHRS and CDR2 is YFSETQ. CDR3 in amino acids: CASTWGWQGRTNEKLFF. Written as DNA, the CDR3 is TGCGCCAGCACCTGGGGGTGGCAGGGACGGACTAATGAAAAACTGTTTTTT.

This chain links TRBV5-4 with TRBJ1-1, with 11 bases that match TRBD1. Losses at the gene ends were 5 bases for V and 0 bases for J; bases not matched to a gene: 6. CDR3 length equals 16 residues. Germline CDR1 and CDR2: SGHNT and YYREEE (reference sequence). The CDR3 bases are TGTGCCAGCAGGCGGGGGACAGGGGGGATGAACACTGAAGCTTTCTTT. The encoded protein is CASRRGTGGMNTEAFF.

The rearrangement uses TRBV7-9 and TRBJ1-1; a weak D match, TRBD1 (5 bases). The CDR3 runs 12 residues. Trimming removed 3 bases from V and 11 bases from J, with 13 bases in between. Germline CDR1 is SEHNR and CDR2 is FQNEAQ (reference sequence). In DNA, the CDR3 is TGTGCCAGCAGCTTCGGTCCGGCAGGGGCTTTCTTT. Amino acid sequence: CASSFGPAGAFF.

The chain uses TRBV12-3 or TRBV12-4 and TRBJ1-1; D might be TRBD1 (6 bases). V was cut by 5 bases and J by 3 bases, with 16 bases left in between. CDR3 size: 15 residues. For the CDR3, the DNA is TGTGCCAGCAGTCCAGGGGCCCCCGGGTACACTGAAGCTTTCTTT. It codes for CASSPGAPGYTEAFF.

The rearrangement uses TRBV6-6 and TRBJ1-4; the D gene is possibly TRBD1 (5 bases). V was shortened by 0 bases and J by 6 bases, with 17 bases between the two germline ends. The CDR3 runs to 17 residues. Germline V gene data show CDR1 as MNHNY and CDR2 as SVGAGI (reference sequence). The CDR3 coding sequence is TGTGCCAGCAGTTACTCAGGGTATTGGGACCAGTATGAAAAACTGTTTTTT. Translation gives CASSYSGYWDQYEKLFF.

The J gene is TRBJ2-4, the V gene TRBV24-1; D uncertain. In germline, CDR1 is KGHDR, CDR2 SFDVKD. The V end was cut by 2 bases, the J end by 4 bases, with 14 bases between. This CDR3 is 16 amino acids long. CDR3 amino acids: CATSDSQPGVKNIQYF. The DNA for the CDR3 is TGTGCCACCAGTGATTCGCAACCGGGTGTTAAAAACATTCAGTACTTC.

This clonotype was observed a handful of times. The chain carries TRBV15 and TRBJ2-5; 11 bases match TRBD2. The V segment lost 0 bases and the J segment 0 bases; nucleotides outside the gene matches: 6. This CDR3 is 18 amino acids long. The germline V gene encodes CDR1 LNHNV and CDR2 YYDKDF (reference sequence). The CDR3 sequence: CATSRDPPGLADQETQYF. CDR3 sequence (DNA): TGTGCCACCAGCAGAGATCCCCCGGGACTAGCGGACCAAGAGACCCAGTACTTC.

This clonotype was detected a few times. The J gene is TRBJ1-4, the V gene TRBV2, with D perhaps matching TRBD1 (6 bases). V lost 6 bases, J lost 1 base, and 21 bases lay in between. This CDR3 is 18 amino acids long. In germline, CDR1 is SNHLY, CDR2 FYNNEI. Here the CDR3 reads CASSHVRYRARTNEKLFF. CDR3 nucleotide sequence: TGTGCCAGCAGCCACGTCCGATACAGGGCCAGAACTAATGAAAAACTGTTTTTT. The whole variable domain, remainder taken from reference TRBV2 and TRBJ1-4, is EPEVTQTPSHQVTQMGQEVILRCVPISNHLYFYWYRQILGQKVEFLVSFYNNEISEKSEIFDDQFSVERPDGSNFTLKIRSTKLEDSAMYFCASSHVRYRARTNEKLFFGSGTQLSVL.

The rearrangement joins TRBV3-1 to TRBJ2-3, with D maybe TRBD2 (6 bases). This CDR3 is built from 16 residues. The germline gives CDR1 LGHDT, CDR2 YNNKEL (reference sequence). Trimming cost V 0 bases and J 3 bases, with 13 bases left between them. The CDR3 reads CASSQENGGETDTQYF. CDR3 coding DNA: TGTGCCAGCAGCCAAGAAAACGGAGGGGAGACAGATACGCAGTATTTT.

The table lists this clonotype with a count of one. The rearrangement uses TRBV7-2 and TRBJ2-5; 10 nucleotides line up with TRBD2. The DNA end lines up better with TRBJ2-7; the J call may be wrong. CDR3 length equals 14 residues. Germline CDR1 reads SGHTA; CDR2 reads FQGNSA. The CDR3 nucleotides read TGTGCCAGCAGCTGGCTAGCGGGGGAGAACGAGCAGTACTTC. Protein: CASSWLAGENEQYF.

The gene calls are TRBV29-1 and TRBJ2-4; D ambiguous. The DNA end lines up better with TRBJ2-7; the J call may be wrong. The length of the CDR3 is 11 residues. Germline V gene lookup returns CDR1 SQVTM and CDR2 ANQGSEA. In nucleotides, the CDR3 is TGCAGCGTTGGTGGGTATGGCGAGCAGTACTTC. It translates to CSVGGYGEQYF.

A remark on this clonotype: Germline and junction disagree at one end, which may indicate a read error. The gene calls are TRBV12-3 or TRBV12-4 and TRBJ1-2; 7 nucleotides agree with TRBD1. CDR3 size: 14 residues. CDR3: CASSLGQGGYGYIF. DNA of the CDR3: TGTGCCAGCAGTTTAGGGCAGGGGGGTTATGGCTACATCTTC.

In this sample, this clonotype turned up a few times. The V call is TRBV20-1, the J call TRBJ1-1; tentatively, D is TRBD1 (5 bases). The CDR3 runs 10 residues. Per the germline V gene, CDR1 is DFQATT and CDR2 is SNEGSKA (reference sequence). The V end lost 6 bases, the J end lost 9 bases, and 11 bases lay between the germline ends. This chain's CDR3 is CSAPGGKAFF. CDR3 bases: TGCAGTGCCCCGGGGGGGAAAGCTTTCTTT.

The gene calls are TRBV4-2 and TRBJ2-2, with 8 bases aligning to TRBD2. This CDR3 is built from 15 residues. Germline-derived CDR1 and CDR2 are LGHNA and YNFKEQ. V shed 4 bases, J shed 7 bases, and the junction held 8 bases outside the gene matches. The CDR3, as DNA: TGTGCCAGCAGCCTCGGGAGGGGCTATGGCGGGGAGCTGTTTTTT. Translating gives CASSLGRGYGGELFF.

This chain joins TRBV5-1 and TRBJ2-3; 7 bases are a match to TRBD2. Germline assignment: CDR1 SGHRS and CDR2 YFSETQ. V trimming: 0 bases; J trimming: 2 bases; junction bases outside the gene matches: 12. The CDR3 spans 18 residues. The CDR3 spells CASSLGAWERGPTDTQYF. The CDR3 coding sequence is TGCGCCAGCAGCTTGGGGGCGTGGGAGCGGGGCCCCACAGATACGCAGTATTTT.

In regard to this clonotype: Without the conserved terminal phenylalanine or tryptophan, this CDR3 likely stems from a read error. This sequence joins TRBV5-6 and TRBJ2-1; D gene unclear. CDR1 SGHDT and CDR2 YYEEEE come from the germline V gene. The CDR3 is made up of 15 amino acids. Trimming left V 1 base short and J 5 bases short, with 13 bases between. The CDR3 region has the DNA TGTGCCAGCAGCTTGCTTCTTATTCTAAACAATGAGCAGTTCGTC. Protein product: CASSLLLILNNEQFV.

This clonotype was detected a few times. CDR3 residues: CSVESFGTGPTDTQYF. The CDR3 DNA sequence: TGCAGCGTTGAATCATTCGGGACAGGGCCCACAGATACGCAGTATTTT. This chain uses TRBV29-1 with TRBJ2-3; 9 bases agree with TRBD1. V was clipped by 2 bases and J by 2 bases; unmatched bases: 8. CDR1 and CDR2 (germline): SQVTM, ANQGSEA. This CDR3 has 16 amino acids.

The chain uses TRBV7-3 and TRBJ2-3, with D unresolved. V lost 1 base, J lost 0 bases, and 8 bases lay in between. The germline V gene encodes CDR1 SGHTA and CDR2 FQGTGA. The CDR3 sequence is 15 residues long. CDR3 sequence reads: CASSLNTPSTDTQYF. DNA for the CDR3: TGTGCCAGCAGCTTAAACACCCCTAGCACAGATACGCAGTATTTT.

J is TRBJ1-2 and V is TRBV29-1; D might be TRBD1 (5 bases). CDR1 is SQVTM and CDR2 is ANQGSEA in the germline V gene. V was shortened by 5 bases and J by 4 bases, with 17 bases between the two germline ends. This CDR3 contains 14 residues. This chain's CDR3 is CSVQIPRDLYGYTF. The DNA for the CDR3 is TGCAGCGTTCAAATCCCCAGGGACCTCTATGGCTACACCTTC.